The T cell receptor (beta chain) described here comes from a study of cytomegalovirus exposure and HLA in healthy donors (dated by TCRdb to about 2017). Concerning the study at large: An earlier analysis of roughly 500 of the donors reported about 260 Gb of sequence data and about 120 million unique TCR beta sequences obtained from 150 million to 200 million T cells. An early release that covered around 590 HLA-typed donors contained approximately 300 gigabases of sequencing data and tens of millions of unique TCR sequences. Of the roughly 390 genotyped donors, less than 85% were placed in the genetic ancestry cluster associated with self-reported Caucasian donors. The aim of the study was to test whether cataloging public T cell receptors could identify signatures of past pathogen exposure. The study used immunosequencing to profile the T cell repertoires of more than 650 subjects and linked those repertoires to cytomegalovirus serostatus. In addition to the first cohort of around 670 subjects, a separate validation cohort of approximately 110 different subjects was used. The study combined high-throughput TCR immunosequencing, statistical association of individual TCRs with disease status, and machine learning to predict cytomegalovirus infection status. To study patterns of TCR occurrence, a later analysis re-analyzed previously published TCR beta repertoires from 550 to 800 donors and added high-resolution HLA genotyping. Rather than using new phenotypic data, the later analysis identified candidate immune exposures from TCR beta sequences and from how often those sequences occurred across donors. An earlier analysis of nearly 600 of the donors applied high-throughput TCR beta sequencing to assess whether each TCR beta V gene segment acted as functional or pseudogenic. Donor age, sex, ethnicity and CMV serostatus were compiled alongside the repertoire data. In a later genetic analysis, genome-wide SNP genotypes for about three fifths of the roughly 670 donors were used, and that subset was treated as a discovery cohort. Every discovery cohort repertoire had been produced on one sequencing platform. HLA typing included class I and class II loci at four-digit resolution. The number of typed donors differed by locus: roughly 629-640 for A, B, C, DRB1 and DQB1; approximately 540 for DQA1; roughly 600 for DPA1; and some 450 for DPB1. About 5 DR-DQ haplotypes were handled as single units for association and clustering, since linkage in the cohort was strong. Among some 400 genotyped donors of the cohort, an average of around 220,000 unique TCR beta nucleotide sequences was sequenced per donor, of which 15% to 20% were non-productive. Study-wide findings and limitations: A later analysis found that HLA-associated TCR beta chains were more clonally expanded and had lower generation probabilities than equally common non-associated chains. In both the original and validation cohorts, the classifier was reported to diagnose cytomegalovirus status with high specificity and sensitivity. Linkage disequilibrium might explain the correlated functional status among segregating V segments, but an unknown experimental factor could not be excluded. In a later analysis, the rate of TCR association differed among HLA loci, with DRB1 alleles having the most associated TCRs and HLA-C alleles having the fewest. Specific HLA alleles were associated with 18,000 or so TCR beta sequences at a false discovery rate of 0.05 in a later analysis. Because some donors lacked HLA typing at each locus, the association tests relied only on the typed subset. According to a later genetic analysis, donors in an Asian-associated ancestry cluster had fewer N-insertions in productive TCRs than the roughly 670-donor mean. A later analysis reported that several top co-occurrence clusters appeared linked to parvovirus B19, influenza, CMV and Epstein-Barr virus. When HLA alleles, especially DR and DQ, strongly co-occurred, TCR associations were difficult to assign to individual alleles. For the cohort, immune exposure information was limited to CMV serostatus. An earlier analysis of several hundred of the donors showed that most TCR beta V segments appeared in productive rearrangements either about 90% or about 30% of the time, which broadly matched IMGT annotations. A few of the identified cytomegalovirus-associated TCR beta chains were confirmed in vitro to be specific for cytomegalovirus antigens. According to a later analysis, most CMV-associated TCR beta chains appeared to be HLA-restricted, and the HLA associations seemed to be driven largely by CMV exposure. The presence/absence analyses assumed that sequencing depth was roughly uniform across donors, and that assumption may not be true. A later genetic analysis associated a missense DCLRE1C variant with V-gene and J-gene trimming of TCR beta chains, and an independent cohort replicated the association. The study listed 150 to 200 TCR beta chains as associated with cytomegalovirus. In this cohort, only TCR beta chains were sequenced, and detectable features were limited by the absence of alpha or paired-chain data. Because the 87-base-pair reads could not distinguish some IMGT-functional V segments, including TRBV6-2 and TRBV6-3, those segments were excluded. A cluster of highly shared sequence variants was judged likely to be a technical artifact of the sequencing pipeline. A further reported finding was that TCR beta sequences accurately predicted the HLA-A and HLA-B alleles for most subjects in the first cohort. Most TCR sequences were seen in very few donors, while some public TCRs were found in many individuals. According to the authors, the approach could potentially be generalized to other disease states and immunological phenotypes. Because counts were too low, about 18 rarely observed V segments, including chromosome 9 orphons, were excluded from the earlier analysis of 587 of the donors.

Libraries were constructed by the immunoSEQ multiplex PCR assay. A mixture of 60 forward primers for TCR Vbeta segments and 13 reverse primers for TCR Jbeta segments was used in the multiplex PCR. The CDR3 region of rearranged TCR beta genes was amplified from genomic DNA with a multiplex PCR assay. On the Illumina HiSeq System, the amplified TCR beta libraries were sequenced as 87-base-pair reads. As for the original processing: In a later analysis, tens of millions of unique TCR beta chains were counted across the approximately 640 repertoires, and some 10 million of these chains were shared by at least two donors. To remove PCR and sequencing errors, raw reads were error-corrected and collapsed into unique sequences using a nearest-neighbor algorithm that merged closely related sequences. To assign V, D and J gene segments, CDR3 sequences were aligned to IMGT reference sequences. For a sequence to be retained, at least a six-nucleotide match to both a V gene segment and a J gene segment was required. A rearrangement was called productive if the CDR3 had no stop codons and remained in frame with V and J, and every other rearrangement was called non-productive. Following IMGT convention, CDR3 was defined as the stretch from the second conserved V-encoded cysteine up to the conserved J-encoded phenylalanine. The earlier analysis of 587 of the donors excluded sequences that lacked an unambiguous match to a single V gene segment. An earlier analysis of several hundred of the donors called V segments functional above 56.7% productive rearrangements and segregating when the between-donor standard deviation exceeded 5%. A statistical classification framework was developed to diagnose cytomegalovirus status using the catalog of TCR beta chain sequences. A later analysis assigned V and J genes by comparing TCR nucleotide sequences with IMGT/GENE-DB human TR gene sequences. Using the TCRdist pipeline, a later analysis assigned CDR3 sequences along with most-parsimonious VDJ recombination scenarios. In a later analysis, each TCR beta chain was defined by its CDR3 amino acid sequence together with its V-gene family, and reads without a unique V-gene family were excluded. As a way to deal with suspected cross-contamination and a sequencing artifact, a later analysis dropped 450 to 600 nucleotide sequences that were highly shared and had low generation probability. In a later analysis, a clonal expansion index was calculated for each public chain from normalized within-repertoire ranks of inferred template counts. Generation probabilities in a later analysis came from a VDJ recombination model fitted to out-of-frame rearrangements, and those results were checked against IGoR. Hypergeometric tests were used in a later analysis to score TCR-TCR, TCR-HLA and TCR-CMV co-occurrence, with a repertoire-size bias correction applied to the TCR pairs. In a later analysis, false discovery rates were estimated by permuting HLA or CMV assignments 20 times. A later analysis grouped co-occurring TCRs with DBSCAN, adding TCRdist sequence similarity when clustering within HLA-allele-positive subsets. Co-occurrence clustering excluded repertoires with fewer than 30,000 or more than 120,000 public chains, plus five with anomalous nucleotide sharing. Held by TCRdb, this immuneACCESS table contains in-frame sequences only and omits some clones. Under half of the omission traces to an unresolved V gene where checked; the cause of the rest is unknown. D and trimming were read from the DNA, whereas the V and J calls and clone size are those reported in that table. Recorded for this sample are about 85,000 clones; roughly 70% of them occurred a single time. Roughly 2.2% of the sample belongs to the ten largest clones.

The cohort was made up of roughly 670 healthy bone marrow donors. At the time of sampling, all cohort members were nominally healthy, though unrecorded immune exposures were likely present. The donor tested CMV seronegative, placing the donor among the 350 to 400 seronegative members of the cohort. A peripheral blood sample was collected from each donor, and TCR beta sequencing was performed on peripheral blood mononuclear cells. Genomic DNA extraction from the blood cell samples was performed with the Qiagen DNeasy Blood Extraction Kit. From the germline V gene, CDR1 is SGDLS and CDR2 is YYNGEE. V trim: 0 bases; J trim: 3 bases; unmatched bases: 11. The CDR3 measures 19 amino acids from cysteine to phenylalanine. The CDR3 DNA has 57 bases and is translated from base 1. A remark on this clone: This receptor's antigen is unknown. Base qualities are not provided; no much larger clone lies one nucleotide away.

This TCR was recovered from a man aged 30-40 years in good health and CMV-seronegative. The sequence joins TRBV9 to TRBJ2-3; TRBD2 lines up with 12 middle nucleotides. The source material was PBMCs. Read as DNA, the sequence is TGTGCCAGCAGCGTAGGGCTAGCGGGGGGGCGGAGTGTAACAGATACGCAGTATTTT. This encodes CASSVGLAGGRSVTDTQYF.